The TCR beta chain under discussion was sequenced for a study of T cell repertoires in breast cancer. This CDR3 is built from 13 residues. CDR1 is SGHVS, CDR2 FNYEAQ, per germline. Details on this clonotype: Sequence at one end of the junction differs from germline and may be a read error.

Blocking oligonucleotides added to a second nested PCR suppressed unpaired genes. MiXCR, run by TCRdb on the emulsion pairing reads, gives a single entry per CDR3 protein. The data hold 250 to 300 distinct CDR3 sequences, with approximately 34% observed a single time. An expanded emulsion RT-PCR with primers for all TCR V genes paired CD8+ T cell chains. Sequenced input: CD8+ T cells. This TCR was sampled from a pool of human donors with breast cancer or a healthy control (not recorded which). The chain is built from TRBV7-6 and TRBJ1-1; D uncertain. The DNA of the CDR3 is TGTGCCAGCAGCTTAGGACGCAACTCTGAGGCTTTCTTT. Encoded protein: CASSLGRNSEAFF.